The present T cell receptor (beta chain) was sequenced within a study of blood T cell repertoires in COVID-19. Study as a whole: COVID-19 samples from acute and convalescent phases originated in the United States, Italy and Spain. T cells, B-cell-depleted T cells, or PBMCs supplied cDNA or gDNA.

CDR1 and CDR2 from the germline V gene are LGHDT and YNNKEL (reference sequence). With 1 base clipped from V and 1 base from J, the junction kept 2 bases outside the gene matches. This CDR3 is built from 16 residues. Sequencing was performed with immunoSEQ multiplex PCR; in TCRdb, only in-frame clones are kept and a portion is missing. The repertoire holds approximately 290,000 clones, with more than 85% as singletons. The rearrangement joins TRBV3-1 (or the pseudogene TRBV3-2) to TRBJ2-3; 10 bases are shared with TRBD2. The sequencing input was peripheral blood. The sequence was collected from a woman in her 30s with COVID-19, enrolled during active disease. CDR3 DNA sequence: TGTGCCAGCAGCCAAGGAAGCGGGGGGGGCACAGATACGCAGTATTTT. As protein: CASSQGSGGGTDTQYF.